Presented here are 8 T cell receptor beta chains from one specimen sequenced in a study of technical replicates of blood from several donors. Measured with immunoSEQ multiplex PCR; TCRdb has only the in-frame clones, and not every one. The repertoire holds tens of thousands of clones, roughly 93% seen once, with approximately 0.22% in the top ten. Sequenced: T cells isolated from PBMCs. The receptors here all came from a human donor in good health.

The J gene is TRBJ1-5, the V gene TRBV7-9; D is unclear. With 5 bases removed from V and 2 bases from J, the gap between germline ends came to 10 bases. CDR1 and CDR2 (germline): SEHNR, FQNEAQ (reference sequence). The CDR3 runs 14 residues. The CDR3 nucleotides read TGTGCCAGCAGCCACTCTGAGGGCAATCAGCCCCAGCATTTT. Its translation is CASSHSEGNQPQHF.

Here the CDR3 reads CASSLFAGAGEQYF. For the CDR3, the DNA is TGTGCCAGCAGTTTATTTGCAGGCGCCGGCGAGCAGTACTTC. The V and J genes are TRBV28 and TRBJ2-7, with unresolved D. V lost 1 base, J lost 6 bases, and 13 bases lay in between. CDR3 size: 14 residues. Germline V gives CDR1 MDHEN, CDR2 SYDVKM.

The V and J genes are TRBV19 and TRBJ1-1; tentative D call: TRBD1 (6 bases). V dropped 3 bases and J dropped 7 bases, with 9 bases sitting between them. Germline lookup yields CDR1 LNHDA and CDR2 SQIVND (reference sequence). The CDR3 spans 12 residues. CDR3 nucleotides: TGTGCCAGTAGTATTAAGGGGGTTGAAGCTTTCTTT. The encoded protein is CASSIKGVEAFF.

The chain has TRBV27 and TRBJ2-5; no reliable D call. CDR3 length: 13 residues. Germline assignment: CDR1 MNHEY and CDR2 SMNVEV (reference sequence). Trimming stripped 4 bases from V and 9 bases from J, with 15 bases between. The DNA of the CDR3 is TGTGCCAGCAGTTCAACCTCAGACAAAGCCCAGTACTTC. Residues: CASSSTSDKAQYF.

The V call is TRBV6-1, the J call TRBJ2-3; perhaps TRBD1 as D (6 bases). The V gene's germline CDR1 is MNHNS and CDR2 SASEGT. The CDR3 is made up of 15 amino acids. V lost 4 bases and J lost 2, with 13 bases in between. The CDR3 DNA follows: TGTGCCAGCAGTGGCCGGACAGTCTTCACAGATACGCAGTATTTT. It encodes CASSGRTVFTDTQYF.

This clone was counted once. The V gene is TRBV11-2, the J gene TRBJ1-1, with a tentative D call TRBD1 (6 bases). The CDR3 extends over 14 amino acids. Germline lookup yields CDR1 SGHAT and CDR2 FQNNGV. Trimming stripped 4 bases from V and 2 bases from J, with 11 bases between. The CDR3 coding sequence is TGTGCCAGCAGCTCCCAGGACAGTAACACTGAAGCTTTCTTT. Its translation: CASSSQDSNTEAFF.

Only one count was recorded for this clone. The genes are TRBV7-9 and TRBJ1-6; 7 bases line up with TRBD1. The CDR3 is 15 amino acids. Germline lookup yields CDR1 SEHNR and CDR2 FQNEAQ (reference sequence). The trim removed 5 bases at V and 7 bases at J, leaving 8 bases unmatched. The CDR3 DNA is TGTGCCAGCAGCAAACGGGACAGAGGCAATTCACCCCTCCACTTT. This sequence encodes CASSKRDRGNSPLHF. Supplemented by reference TRBV7-9 and TRBJ1-6, the full variable domain reads DTGVSQNPRHKITKRGQNVTFRCDPISEHNRLYWYRQTLGQGPEFLTYFQNEAQLEKSRLLSDRFSAERPKGSFSTLEIQRTEQGDSAMYLCASSKRDRGNSPLHFGNGTRLTVT.

The chain combines TRBV5-1 with TRBJ2-1, with a weak D call TRBD2 (5 bases). CDR3 length equals 15 residues. V lost 6 bases and J 1 base, leaving 14 bases between the germline ends. In germline, CDR1 is SGHRS, CDR2 YFSETQ. The chain's CDR3 is CASTLGGGSYNEQFF. The CDR3 DNA reads as TGCGCCAGCACCCTAGGAGGAGGATCCTACAATGAGCAGTTCTTC.